This TCR beta chain is drawn from a study of OX40 agonist ivuxolimab in advanced cancers. The overall study: Ivuxolimab, an antibody that agonizes OX40 (CD134), was administered to the patients. Overall study results and limits: There were, on average, more expanded clones in CD8+ T cells than in CD4+.

Blood was sampled at baseline, cycle 4 day 1, and cycle 7 day 1. Here immunoSEQ multiplex PCR was the method, and the copy in TCRdb shows in-frame clones only, minus some. The repertoire holds about 67,000 clones, with roughly 90% as singletons. Germline loops: CDR1 KGHSH, CDR2 LQKENI. The V gene lost 3 bases and the J gene lost 0 bases, with 21 bases spanning the gap. This CDR3 contains 19 residues. With respect to this clone: The antigen is undetermined.

The rearrangement links TRBV18 to TRBJ2-1; D might be TRBD1 (5 bases). The sequence was collected from an adult with an advanced solid tumor such as melanoma, head and neck, liver or kidney cancer. Sequencing was performed on CD4+ or CD8+ T cells sorted from blood, taken in a trial of the OX40 agonist ivuxolimab. The chain's CDR3 is CASSPYAHQGPASYNEQFF. CDR3 in DNA: TGTGCCAGCTCACCGTACGCCCATCAGGGTCCGGCCTCCTACAATGAGCAGTTCTTC. Using reference TRBV18 and TRBJ2-1 for the parts outside the CDR3, the full variable domain is NAGVMQNPRHLVRRRGQEARLRCSPMKGHSHVYWYRQLPEEGLKFMVYLQKENIIDESGMPKERFSAEFPKEGPSILRIQQVVRGDSAAYFCASSPYAHQGPASYNEQFFGPGTRLTVL.